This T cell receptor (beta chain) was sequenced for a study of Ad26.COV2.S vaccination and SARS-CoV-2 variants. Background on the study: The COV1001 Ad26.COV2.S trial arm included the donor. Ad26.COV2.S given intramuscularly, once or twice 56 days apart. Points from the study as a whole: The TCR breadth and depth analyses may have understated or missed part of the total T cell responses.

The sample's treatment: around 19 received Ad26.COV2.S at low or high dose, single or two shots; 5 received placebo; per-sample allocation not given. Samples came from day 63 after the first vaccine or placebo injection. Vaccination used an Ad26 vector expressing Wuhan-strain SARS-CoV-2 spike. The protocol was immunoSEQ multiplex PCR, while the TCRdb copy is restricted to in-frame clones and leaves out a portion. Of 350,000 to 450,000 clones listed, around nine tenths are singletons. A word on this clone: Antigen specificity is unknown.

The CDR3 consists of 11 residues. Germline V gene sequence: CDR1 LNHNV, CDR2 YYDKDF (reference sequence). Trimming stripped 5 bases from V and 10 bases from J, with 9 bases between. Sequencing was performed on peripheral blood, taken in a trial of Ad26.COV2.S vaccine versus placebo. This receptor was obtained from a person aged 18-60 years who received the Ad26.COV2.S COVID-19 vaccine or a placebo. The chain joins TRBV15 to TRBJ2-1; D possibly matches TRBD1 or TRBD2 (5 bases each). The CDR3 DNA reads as TGTGCCACCAGCCCCGGGACGGAGCAGTTCTTC. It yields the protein CATSPGTEQFF. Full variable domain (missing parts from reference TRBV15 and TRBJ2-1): DAMVIQNPRYQVTQFGKPVTLSCSQTLNHNVMYWYQQKSSQAPKLLFHYYDKDFNNEADTPDNFQSRRPNTSFCFLDIRSPGLGDTAMYLCATSPGTEQFFGPGTRLTVL.